The rows below give T cell receptor beta chains drawn from one sample of a study of cytomegalovirus exposure and HLA in healthy donors. This table comes from immunoSEQ multiplex PCR, and its TCRdb copy is limited to in-frame clones, with some not included. The profile covers more than 110,000 clones, with approximately 77% appearing a single time and 4.5% to 6% taken by the ten largest. The specimen was PBMCs. Receptors originate from a woman between 50 and 59 years old in good health and CMV-seronegative. The CDR3 runs from the conserved cysteine through the conserved F or W. Fields, in order: J gene, clone size, V gene, D gene, CDR3 protein, CDR3 DNA. The D gene is left open where the match is weak. The listing skips clone size in some rows; elsewhere it reads once, few, many or a size class.

TRBJ1-4 | - | TRBV7-2 | TRBD1 | CASSPDRASSWEKLFF | TGTGCCAGCAGCCCTGACAGGGCCTCTTCATGGGAAAAACTGTTTTTT
TRBJ2-2 | few | TRBV19 | - | CASSIWEGVGTGELFF | TGTGCCAGTAGTATATGGGAGGGGGTCGGCACCGGGGAGCTGTTTTTT
TRBJ2-1 | - | TRBV9 | TRBD2 | CASSVRGENYNEQFF | TGTGCCAGCAGCGTCCGGGGGGAAAACTACAATGAGCAGTTCTTC
TRBJ1-3 | - | TRBV7-9 | - | CASSTGISGNTIYF | TGTGCCAGCAGTACAGGGATCTCTGGAAACACCATATATTTT
TRBJ2-1 | - | TRBV6-5 | - | CASRRVRYNEQFF | TGTGCCAGCAGGAGGGTGAGATACAATGAGCAGTTCTTC
TRBJ2-7 | - | TRBV6-5 | TRBD1 | CASARQGTYEQYF | TGTGCCAGCGCGAGACAGGGGACCTACGAGCAGTACTTC
TRBJ1-4 | few | TRBV4-2 | - | CASSQRRQAFDSNEKLFF | TGTGCCAGCAGCCAACGTCGACAGGCCTTCGATTCTAATGAAAAACTGTTTTTT
TRBJ2-3 | - | TRBV5-4 | TRBD1 | CASSRDRSTDTQYF | TGTGCCAGCAGCCGGGACAGGAGCACAGATACGCAGTATTTT
TRBJ1-1 | - | TRBV27 | - | CASTSSARGNTEAFF | TGTGCCAGCACCTCTAGCGCCCGCGGGAACACTGAAGCTTTCTTT
TRBJ2-1 | - | TRBV11-2 | - | CASNRAGVSYNEQFF | TGTGCCAGCAACAGAGCGGGCGTCTCCTACAATGAGCAGTTCTTC
TRBJ2-7 | - | TRBV6-5 | TRBD1 | CASRKTRDRDHEQYF | TGTGCCAGCAGAAAAACCCGGGACAGGGACCACGAGCAGTACTTC
TRBJ1-2 | - | TRBV27 | - | CASSLSRGLYYGYTF | TGTGCCAGCAGTTTATCGCGGGGGCTGTACTATGGCTACACCTTC
TRBJ2-7 | - | TRBV4-1 | TRBD2 | CASSQESRGGPGYEQYF | TGCGCCAGCAGCCAAGAGAGCCGGGGGGGCCCCGGCTACGAGCAGTACTTC
TRBJ2-3 | - | TRBV7-2 | TRBD2 | CASSPPSSGGPGSTQYF | TGTGCCAGCAGCCCCCCCTCTAGCGGGGGGCCTGGCAGTACGCAGTATTTT
TRBJ2-1 | - | TRBV7-9 | TRBD2 | CASSTTSGRTNPYNEQFF | TGTGCCAGCAGCACCACTAGCGGGAGAACAAACCCCTACAATGAGCAGTTCTTC
TRBJ1-5 | - | TRBV6-6 | - | CASRIPGDSNQPQHF | TGTGCCAGCAGGATCCCCGGGGATAGCAATCAGCCCCAGCATTTT
TRBJ2-2 | - | TRBV10-3 | TRBD2 | CGVGLAAYTGELFF | TGTGGAGTAGGGCTAGCGGCCTACACCGGGGAGCTGTTTTTT
TRBJ2-1 | once | TRBV6-4 | TRBD1 | CASSAQPGQGYNEQFF | TGTGCCAGCAGTGCCCAGCCGGGACAGGGATACAATGAGCAGTTCTTC
TRBJ2-5 | - | TRBV5-4 | TRBD2 | CASSLRGTKETQYF | TGTGCCAGCAGCTTGAGAGGGACTAAAGAGACCCAGTACTTC
TRBJ1-1 | - | TRBV28 | TRBD1 | CASSSTLDRANTEAFF | TGTGCCAGCAGTTCAACCCTCGACAGGGCTAACACTGAAGCTTTCTTT
TRBJ2-1 | - | TRBV10-1 | - | CASRRRPPYNEQFF | TGCGCCAGCAGGAGGCGCCCCCCTTACAATGAGCAGTTCTTC
TRBJ1-2 | - | TRBV4-1 | - | CASSQDLQGKLYGYTF | TGCGCCAGCAGCCAAGATCTCCAGGGAAAACTCTATGGCTACACCTTC
TRBJ2-7 | - | TRBV5-1 | TRBD1 | CASNPQGAPYEQYF | TGCGCCAGCAACCCACAGGGGGCCCCCTACGAGCAGTACTTC
TRBJ2-3 | once | TRBV19 | - | CASSLTGTNTDTQYF | TGTGCCAGTAGTCTAACCGGGACAAACACAGATACGCAGTATTTT
TRBJ1-4 | - | TRBV18 | - | CASSLGPGEKLFF | TGTGCCAGCTCACTGGGGCCTGGGGAAAAACTGTTTTTT
TRBJ2-1 | - | TRBV6-1 | - | CASSELRADEQFF | TGTGCCAGCAGTGAACTCAGGGCGGATGAGCAGTTCTTC
TRBJ2-5 | - | TRBV7-9 | TRBD1 | CASSLRGTGGETQYF | TGTGCCAGCAGCTTAAGGGGTACAGGGGGAGAGACCCAGTACTTC
TRBJ2-4 | - | TRBV4-2 | - | CASSQELAKNIQYF | TGTGCCAGCAGCCAAGAACTAGCCAAAAACATTCAGTACTTC
TRBJ2-7 | - | TRBV5-1 | TRBD1 | CASSLGDSSYEQYF | TGCGCCAGCAGCTTGGGGGACAGCTCCTACGAGCAGTACTTC
TRBJ2-2 | - | TRBV27 | - | CASSLFGWDTGELFF | TGTGCCAGCAGTTTATTCGGGTGGGACACCGGGGAGCTGTTTTTT
TRBJ2-7 | - | TRBV18 | TRBD1 | CASSRRQGGDEQYF | TGTGCCAGCTCACGCCGACAGGGTGGGGACGAGCAGTACTTC
TRBJ2-5 | - | TRBV7-9 | TRBD2 | CASSYLRTSIETQYF | TGTGCCAGCAGCTACTTACGGACTAGTATAGAGACCCAGTACTTC
TRBJ2-7 | - | TRBV7-2 | TRBD1 | CASSSAGTGLVEQYF | TGTGCCAGCAGCTCGGCCGGGACAGGGTTGGTCGAGCAGTACTTC
TRBJ1-2 | - | TRBV4-3 | - | CASSQELRVLYGYTF | TGCGCCAGCAGCCAAGAATTAAGAGTACTCTATGGCTACACCTTC
TRBJ1-2 | once | TRBV2 | - | CASSSRQDLGYTF | TGTGCCAGCAGTTCCCGACAGGATCTCGGCTACACCTTC
TRBJ2-3 | - | TRBV10-3 | TRBD2 | CAISAPIAGEGDTQYF | TGTGCCATCAGTGCCCCCATAGCGGGGGAGGGGGATACGCAGTATTTT